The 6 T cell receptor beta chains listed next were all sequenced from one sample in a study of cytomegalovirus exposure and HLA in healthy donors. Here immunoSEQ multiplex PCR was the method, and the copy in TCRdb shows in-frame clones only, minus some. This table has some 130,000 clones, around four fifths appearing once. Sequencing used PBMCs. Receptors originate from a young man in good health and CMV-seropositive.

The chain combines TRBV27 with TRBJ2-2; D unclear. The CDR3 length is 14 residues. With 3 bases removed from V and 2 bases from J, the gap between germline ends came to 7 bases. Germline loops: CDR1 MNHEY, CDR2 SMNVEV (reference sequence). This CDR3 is CASSFYRNTGELFF. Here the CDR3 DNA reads TGTGCCAGCAGTTTTTACAGAAACACCGGGGAGCTGTTTTTT.

The CDR3 DNA reads TGTGCCAGCAGCTTAGGACAGGGTGGCTCACCCCTCCACTTT. This gives the protein CASSLGQGGSPLHF. The chain has TRBV7-3 and TRBJ1-6; 8 bases fit TRBD1. Germline V gene sequence: CDR1 SGHTA, CDR2 FQGTGA. The CDR3 is 14 amino acids. V was clipped by 2 bases and J by 10 bases; unmatched bases: 4. Looking up the rest from reference TRBV7-3 and TRBJ1-6 gives the full variable domain: GAGVSQTPSNKVTEKGKYVELRCDPISGHTALYWYRQSLGQGPEFLIYFQGTGAADDSGLPNDRFFAVRPEGSVSTLKIQRTERGDSAVYLCASSLGQGGSPLHFGNGTRLTVT.

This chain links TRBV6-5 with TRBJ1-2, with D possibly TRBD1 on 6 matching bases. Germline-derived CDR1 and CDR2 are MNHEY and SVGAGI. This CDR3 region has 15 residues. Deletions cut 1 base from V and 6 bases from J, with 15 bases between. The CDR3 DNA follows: TGTGCCAGCAGTTACTTAGGAGAGACAGGAGATGGCTACACCTTC. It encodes CASSYLGETGDGYTF.

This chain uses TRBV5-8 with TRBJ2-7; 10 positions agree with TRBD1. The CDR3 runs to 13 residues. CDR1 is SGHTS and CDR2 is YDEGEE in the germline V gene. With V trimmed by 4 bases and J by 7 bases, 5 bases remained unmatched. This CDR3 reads CASSGDRGGEQYF. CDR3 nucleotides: TGTGCCAGCAGCGGGGACAGGGGCGGTGAGCAGTACTTC.

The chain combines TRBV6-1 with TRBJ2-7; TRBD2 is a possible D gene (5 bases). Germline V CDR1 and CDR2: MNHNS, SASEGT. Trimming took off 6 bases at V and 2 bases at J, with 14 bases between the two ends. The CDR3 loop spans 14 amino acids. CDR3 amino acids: CASSVGSATYEQYF. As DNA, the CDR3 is TGTGCCAGCAGCGTAGGGAGTGCAACCTACGAGCAGTACTTC.

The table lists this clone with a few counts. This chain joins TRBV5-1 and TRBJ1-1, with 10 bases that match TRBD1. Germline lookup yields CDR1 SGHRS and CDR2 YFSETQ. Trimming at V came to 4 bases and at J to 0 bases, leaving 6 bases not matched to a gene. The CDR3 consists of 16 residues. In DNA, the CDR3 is TGCGCCAGCAGCACTCGACAGGGGGCGGTGAACACTGAAGCTTTCTTT. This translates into CASSTRQGAVNTEAFF. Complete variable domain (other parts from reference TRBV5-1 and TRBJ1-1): KAGVTQTPRYLIKTRGQQVTLSCSPISGHRSVSWYQQTPGQGLQFLFEYFSETQRNKGNFPGRFSGRQFSNSRSEMNVSTLELGDSALYLCASSTRQGAVNTEAFFGQGTRLTVV.